A selection of T cell receptor beta chains follows, all from one sample in a study of blood T cell repertoires in COVID-19. Clones were read by immunoSEQ multiplex PCR, and TCRdb kept only the in-frame ones, dropping some. Of under 300,000 clones listed, 65% to 90% are singletons. Sequencing was performed on peripheral blood. These receptors were taken from a man in his forties or fifties who had recovered from COVID-19. Each CDR3 is given with its conserved first and last residue. D genes are given only for firm matches. Clone sizes are given selectively: once, few, many, or a class where the clone is expanded.

TRBV7-9	TRBD2	TRBJ2-3	NA	CASKELAGAADTQYF	TGTGCCAGCAAGGAACTAGCGGGGGCGGCAGATACGCAGTATTTT
TRBV19	NA	TRBJ2-3	NA	CASSIGRLAPRDTQYF	TGTGCCAGTAGTATAGGGCGGCTAGCGCCCCGGGATACGCAGTATTTT
TRBV2	NA	TRBJ1-2	NA	CASSEGGFMGHQRNYGYTF	TGTGCCAGCAGTGAGGGGGGTTTTATGGGCCACCAAAGGAACTATGGCTACACCTTC
TRBV5-1	TRBD2	TRBJ2-2	NA	CASSWGRDTGELFF	TGCGCCAGCAGCTGGGGGAGGGACACCGGGGAGCTGTTTTTT
TRBV2	NA	TRBJ2-1	NA	CASSQGGGRSHNEQFF	TGTGCCAGCAGTCAAGGGGGGGGGAGAAGTCACAATGAGCAGTTCTTC
TRBV14	NA	TRBJ2-1	NA	CASSQDWSRRGDEQFF	TGTGCCAGCAGCCAAGATTGGAGCCGCAGGGGGGATGAGCAGTTCTTC
TRBV6-5	TRBD1	TRBJ1-1	once	CASSRGTVNTEAFF	TGTGCCAGCAGTCGCGGGACAGTCAACACTGAAGCTTTCTTT
TRBV5-8	TRBD2	TRBJ2-1	few	CASSFPAGAYNEQFF	TGTGCCAGCAGCTTCCCAGCGGGGGCCTACAATGAGCAGTTCTTC
TRBV7-2	NA	TRBJ2-7	few	CASSLVAGGYEQYF	TGTGCCAGCAGCTTAGTCGCAGGTGGCTACGAGCAGTACTTC
TRBV19	NA	TRBJ2-1	NA	CASTPAGSSSYNEQFF	TGTGCCAGTACCCCAGCAGGGTCCAGCTCCTACAATGAGCAGTTCTTC
TRBV30	NA	TRBJ1-2	NA	CAWSVNEGYTF	TGTGCCTGGAGTGTAAATGAGGGCTACACCTTC
TRBV3-1/TRBV3-2	TRBD1	TRBJ2-1	NA	CASNKTLPGQGGPLSYNEQFF	TGTGCCAGCAACAAGACCCTCCCCGGACAGGGCGGACCCCTCTCCTACAATGAGCAGTTCTTC
TRBV7-2	NA	TRBJ2-5	NA	CASSLVVGSRETQYF	TGTGCCAGCAGCTTAGTAGTCGGGAGTCGAGAGACCCAGTACTTC
TRBV11-2	TRBD2	TRBJ2-3	NA	CASSPGTSGGAGDTQYF	TGTGCCAGCAGCCCGGGGACTAGCGGGGGGGCAGGAGATACGCAGTATTTT
TRBV4-3	TRBD1	TRBJ1-1	NA	CASSPDRGYNTEAFF	TGCGCCAGCAGCCCGGACAGGGGGTATAACACTGAAGCTTTCTTT
TRBV2	NA	TRBJ1-5	NA	CASREGLSNQPQHF	TGTGCCAGCAGGGAGGGACTCAGCAATCAGCCCCAGCATTTT
TRBV11-3	TRBD1	TRBJ1-1	NA	CASQKGQPNTEAFF	TGTGCCAGCCAGAAGGGACAGCCGAACACTGAAGCTTTCTTT
TRBV7-2	NA	TRBJ1-1	NA	CASSLTGGESFF	TGTGCCAGCAGCTTAACGGGGGGGGAGTCTTTCTTT
TRBV19	NA	TRBJ1-2	NA	CASSGQPLYGYTF	TGTGCCAGTAGTGGGCAGCCACTCTATGGCTACACCTTC
TRBV27	TRBD1	TRBJ2-7	once	CASSLSGTGYEQYF	TGTGCCAGCAGTTTATCCGGGACAGGCTACGAGCAGTACTTC
TRBV30	NA	TRBJ2-1	NA	CAWTRGAADNEQFF	TGTGCCTGGACCCGGGGGGCGGCGGACAATGAGCAGTTCTTC
TRBV4-3	NA	TRBJ1-1	NA	CASSPGGHRDEAFF	TGCGCCAGCAGCCCGGGCGGGCATCGTGACGAAGCTTTCTTT
TRBV15	NA	TRBJ2-7	once	CATSRDQGAIYEQYF	TGTGCCACCAGCAGAGATCAAGGGGCCATCTACGAGCAGTACTTC
TRBV14	NA	TRBJ1-2	NA	CASSRSVRGGGYTF	TGTGCCAGCTCCCGGAGTGTAAGGGGCGGAGGCTACACCTTC
TRBV4-3	NA	TRBJ2-6	NA	CASSQDLRSSGANVLTF	TGCGCCAGCAGCCAAGATCTCCGGAGCTCTGGGGCCAACGTCCTGACTTTC
TRBV13	TRBD1	TRBJ2-7	NA	CASSQGVDYEQYF	TGTGCCAGCAGCCAGGGGGTCGACTACGAGCAGTACTTC
TRBV5-4	TRBD1	TRBJ2-3	NA	CASSLKGASTDTQYF	TGTGCCAGCAGCTTGAAGGGGGCCAGCACAGATACGCAGTATTTT
TRBV30	NA	TRBJ1-6	NA	CAWSGRRGTSPLHF	TGTGCCTGGAGTGGTCGTAGAGGGACATCACCCCTCCACTTT
TRBV2	TRBD1	TRBJ2-2	few	CASSYLTGTGELFF	TGTGCCAGCAGTTACCTGACAGGGACCGGGGAGCTGTTTTTT
TRBV5-4	NA	TRBJ1-3	NA	CASSLITTGSGNTIYF	TGTGCCAGCAGCCTGATAACTACAGGTTCTGGAAACACCATATATTTT
TRBV18	NA	TRBJ1-5	many	CASSPTQGAGQPQHF	TGTGCCAGCTCACCAACACAGGGCGCAGGCCAGCCCCAGCATTTT
TRBV5-5	TRBD2	TRBJ2-1	NA	CASLASGIYNEQFF	TGTGCCAGCCTCGCTAGCGGCATATACAATGAGCAGTTCTTC
TRBV5-4	TRBD2	TRBJ2-5	NA	CASSRLPGLAAETQYF	TGTGCCAGCAGCCGACTCCCGGGACTAGCAGCAGAGACCCAGTACTTC
TRBV14	TRBD2	TRBJ2-3	NA	CASTGTSGGDTQYF	TGTGCCAGCACCGGGACTAGCGGGGGAGATACGCAGTATTTT
TRBV27	NA	TRBJ2-5	NA	CASSLFGRGETQYF	TGTGCCAGCAGTTTATTCGGTCGGGGGGAGACCCAGTACTTC